The T cell receptor (beta chain) under discussion was sequenced for a study of CD4 and CD8 cells across lung adenocarcinoma regions (dated by TCRdb to the late 2010s). About the full investigation: The study examined intratumor heterogeneity of the T cell receptor repertoire by comparing tumor centers with tumor margins.

Taken from cysteine to phenylalanine, the CDR3 has 15 residues. The kept DNA is CDR3 alone, 45 bases in frame from the first base. V loses 3 bases, J loses 2 bases, and the germline ends lie 11 bases apart. According to the germline V gene, CDR1 reads WSHSY and CDR2 reads SAAADI. Patients with localized lung adenocarcinoma, a subtype of non-small cell lung cancer, were used as donors. The samples were taken from the centers of localized lung adenocarcinomas. CD8+ T cells from tumor tissue were profiled separately from CD4+ T cells for TCR repertoire analysis. The protocol used for the library was PCR. The data were produced on a HiSeq X Ten. Through fastp at Q25 and MiXCR, TCRdb rebuilt clones from the public reads, retaining in-frame beta chains. Rows with one shared CDR3 protein collapse into an entry with the most common genes and DNA. For this sample there are around 25,000 distinct CDR3 sequences; less than 60% appear just once. 48% of the sample goes to the ten largest clones.

By share, this clonotype ranks as large (0.1 to 1%). Its cognate antigen has yet to be identified. No much larger clonotype is one base removed from it; base qualities were not supplied. The chain uses TRBV10-2 and TRBJ2-1; 6 matching bases give a weak D call of TRBD2. Sequenced: CD8+ T cells from the center of a lung tumor. Sample cell subset or site, as interpreted from the label and publication: tumor center region. The TCR sequence derives from a male donor with lung adenocarcinoma. The CD4 and CD8 labels of this study may be unreliable. The CDR3 reads CASSEGRDAYNEQFF. The nucleotide sequence reads TGCGCCAGCAGTGAAGGGCGGGATGCCTACAATGAGCAGTTCTTC.